The rows below give T cell receptor beta chains drawn from one sample of a study of blood T cell repertoires in COVID-19. TCRdb's copy holds only in-frame clones and misses some; the assay was immunoSEQ multiplex PCR. Among about 150,000 clones listed, 80% were seen once. Sequenced sample: peripheral blood. The receptor set was obtained from a man in his sixties with acute or convalescent COVID-19. Each CDR3 is given with its conserved first and last residue. Each record gives: V gene, clone size, D gene, J gene, CDR3 protein, CDR3 DNA. A D gene is named only where the DNA matches it firmly. Clone size appears in some rows only: once, few, many, or a class for an expanded clone.

V: TRBV11-2
size: .
D: .
J: TRBJ2-3
CDR3: CASSTQRRGLRLSDTQYF
DNA: TGTGCCAGCAGCACTCAAAGGCGGGGTCTTAGATTATCAGATACGCAGTATTTT

V: TRBV7-3
size: .
D: .
J: TRBJ2-1
CDR3: CASSLTQVSNEQFF
DNA: TGTGCCAGCAGCTTAACGCAGGTTTCGAATGAGCAGTTCTTC

V: TRBV7-2
size: .
D: .
J: TRBJ2-7
CDR3: CASSLEAGWEQYF
DNA: TGTGCCAGCAGCTTAGAGGCAGGGTGGGAGCAGTACTTC

V: TRBV11-3
size: .
D: TRBD1
J: TRBJ2-1
CDR3: CASSQTRDRVYNEQFF
DNA: TGTGCCAGCAGCCAAACCCGGGACAGGGTCTACAATGAGCAGTTCTTC

V: TRBV2
size: .
D: .
J: TRBJ2-1
CDR3: CASRQQETSYNEQFF
DNA: TGTGCCAGCAGACAACAGGAGACCTCCTACAATGAGCAGTTCTTC

V: TRBV21-1
size: .
D: .
J: TRBJ1-2
CDR3: CASSKAPHSGPLVQGSYGYTF
DNA: TGTGCCAGCAGCAAAGCACCCCACTCCGGGCCTCTTGTACAGGGGAGCTATGGCTACACCTTC

V: TRBV14
size: .
D: TRBD1
J: TRBJ1-1
CDR3: CASSRTGVTEAFF
DNA: TGTGCCAGCAGCCGCACAGGGGTTACTGAAGCTTTCTTT

V: TRBV5-1
size: few
D: .
J: TRBJ2-1
CDR3: CASSFWRSYNEQFF
DNA: TGCGCCAGCAGCTTCTGGAGGTCCTACAATGAGCAGTTCTTC

V: TRBV29-1
size: .
D: TRBD1
J: TRBJ2-3
CDR3: CSARRGSTDTQYF
DNA: TGCAGCGCCCGCAGGGGGAGCACAGATACGCAGTATTTT

V: TRBV20-1
size: .
D: .
J: TRBJ2-7
CDR3: CSASSPRSSEQYF
DNA: TGCAGTGCTAGTTCCCCCCGCTCGAGCGAGCAGTACTTC

V: TRBV11-2
size: .
D: TRBD2
J: TRBJ2-3
CDR3: CASSPRTSGVGTDTQYF
DNA: TGTGCCAGCAGCCCAAGGACTAGCGGAGTGGGCACAGATACGCAGTATTTT

V: TRBV19
size: .
D: .
J: TRBJ1-2
CDR3: CASSWGVLLYGYTF
DNA: TGTGCCAGTAGTTGGGGGGTTCTACTATATGGCTACACCTTC

V: TRBV7-2
size: .
D: .
J: TRBJ1-2
CDR3: CASSYRASYGYTF
DNA: TGTGCCAGCAGCTACAGGGCTTCCTATGGCTACACCTTC

V: TRBV3-1/TRBV3-2
size: few
D: TRBD2
J: TRBJ2-5
CDR3: CASSQEPTSGETQYF
DNA: TGTGCCAGCAGCCAAGAGCCGACTAGCGGGGAGACCCAGTACTTC

V: TRBV5-6
size: .
D: TRBD1
J: TRBJ1-2
CDR3: CASSLGQGNYGYTF
DNA: TGTGCCAGCAGCTTGGGACAGGGAAACTATGGCTACACCTTC

V: TRBV19
size: .
D: .
J: TRBJ2-5
CDR3: CASSRGPETQYF
DNA: TGTGCCAGTAGTAGGGGGCCAGAGACCCAGTACTTC

V: TRBV11-1
size: .
D: .
J: TRBJ2-3
CDR3: CASSLTGWGFSYTQYF
DNA: TGTGCCAGCAGCTTAACAGGGTGGGGTTTTTCCTATACGCAGTATTTT

V: TRBV7-2
size: .
D: .
J: TRBJ1-4
CDR3: CASSLTAATNEKLFF
DNA: TGTGCCAGCAGCTTGACTGCAGCGACTAATGAAAAACTGTTTTTT

V: TRBV19
size: .
D: TRBD2
J: TRBJ2-5
CDR3: CASSIGASGGAAQHF
DNA: TGTGCCAGTAGTATAGGGGCTAGCGGGGGGGCGGCCCAGCACTTC

V: TRBV2
size: .
D: .
J: TRBJ1-2
CDR3: CASSENSYGYTF
DNA: TGTGCCAGCAGCGAAAACAGCTATGGCTACACCTTC

V: TRBV30
size: .
D: .
J: TRBJ2-3
CDR3: CAWSVGGIRGSQYF
DNA: TGTGCCTGGAGTGTCGGCGGAATTCGGGGATCGCAGTATTTT

V: TRBV7-9
size: .
D: TRBD1
J: TRBJ1-1
CDR3: CASSSQGLRNTEAFF
DNA: TGTGCCAGCAGCTCACAGGGGTTACGAAACACTGAAGCTTTCTTT

V: TRBV4-1
size: .
D: .
J: TRBJ1-4
CDR3: CASSPLATNEKLFF
DNA: TGCGCCAGCAGCCCCCTAGCAACTAATGAAAAACTGTTTTTT

V: TRBV19
size: .
D: .
J: TRBJ1-1
CDR3: CASSISGYGNTEAFF
DNA: TGTGCCAGTAGTATTTCGGGGTACGGGAACACTGAAGCTTTCTTT

V: TRBV4-2
size: .
D: .
J: TRBJ2-5
CDR3: CASSQEGTGGSTQYF
DNA: TGTGCCAGCAGCCAAGAGGGGACGGGGGGCTCGACCCAGTACTTC

V: TRBV23-1
size: .
D: TRBD1
J: TRBJ2-1
CDR3: CASSPGQGVHNEQFF
DNA: TGCGCCAGCAGTCCGGGACAGGGCGTTCACAATGAGCAGTTCTTC

V: TRBV14
size: .
D: TRBD1
J: TRBJ2-7
CDR3: CASRQGVVGYEQYF
DNA: TGTGCCAGCCGTCAGGGGGTCGTTGGCTACGAGCAGTACTTC

V: TRBV5-4
size: .
D: TRBD2
J: TRBJ2-1
CDR3: CASSWGTSGNGEQFF
DNA: TGTGCCAGCAGCTGGGGGACTAGCGGGAATGGTGAGCAGTTCTTC

V: TRBV7-9
size: .
D: .
J: TRBJ2-7
CDR3: CASSLASVEQYF
DNA: TGTGCCAGCAGCCTGGCGAGCGTCGAGCAGTACTTC

V: TRBV4-1
size: .
D: TRBD1
J: TRBJ2-5
CDR3: CASSQGGTGETQYF
DNA: TGCGCCAGCAGCCAAGGCGGGACAGGGGAGACCCAGTACTTC

V: TRBV11-2
size: .
D: .
J: TRBJ2-3
CDR3: CASSLGPAVSTDTQYF
DNA: TGTGCCAGCAGCTTAGGTCCCGCGGTTAGCACAGATACGCAGTATTTT

V: TRBV5-5
size: .
D: .
J: TRBJ1-1
CDR3: CASSFSARISTEAFF
DNA: TGTGCCAGCAGCTTCTCCGCCAGGATCTCCACTGAAGCTTTCTTT

V: TRBV18
size: .
D: .
J: TRBJ1-1
CDR3: CASSPQVALNTEAFF
DNA: TGTGCCAGCTCACCCCAAGTGGCCTTGAACACTGAAGCTTTCTTT

V: TRBV12-3/TRBV12-4
size: .
D: TRBD1
J: TRBJ2-7
CDR3: CASSSQGAYEQYF
DNA: TGTGCCAGCAGTTCACAGGGGGCGTACGAGCAGTACTTC

V: TRBV15
size: .
D: .
J: TRBJ2-5
CDR3: CATSRVVGFWETQYF
DNA: TGTGCCACCAGCAGAGTGGTCGGGTTTTGGGAGACCCAGTACTTC

V: TRBV7-8
size: .
D: .
J: TRBJ2-3
CDR3: CASSPGVSFTDTQYF
DNA: TGTGCCAGCAGCCCAGGGGTATCATTCACAGATACGCAGTATTTT

V: TRBV7-2
size: .
D: TRBD1
J: TRBJ2-7
CDR3: CASSPGQGPYEQYF
DNA: TGTGCCAGCAGCCCAGGACAGGGTCCCTACGAGCAGTACTTC

V: TRBV6-5
size: .
D: .
J: TRBJ2-7
CDR3: CAVTNRLYEQYF
DNA: TGTGCCGTCACAAATCGACTCTACGAGCAGTACTTC

V: TRBV5-1
size: .
D: .
J: TRBJ2-6
CDR3: CASSLGGGAGANVLTF
DNA: TGCGCCAGCAGCTTGGGAGGGGGTGCTGGGGCCAACGTCCTGACTTTC

V: TRBV7-2
size: .
D: .
J: TRBJ2-4
CDR3: CASSSRQATSIQYF
DNA: TGTGCCAGCAGCTCCCGACAGGCTACTAGCATTCAGTACTTC

V: TRBV3-1/TRBV3-2
size: once
D: .
J: TRBJ1-1
CDR3: CASSAGFTEAFF
DNA: TGTGCCAGCAGCGCGGGGTTCACTGAAGCTTTCTTT

V: TRBV3-1/TRBV3-2
size: .
D: .
J: TRBJ1-2
CDR3: CASRGPETGPTHYGYTF
DNA: TGTGCCAGCAGGGGCCCTGAGACAGGCCCCACACACTATGGCTACACCTTC

V: TRBV3-1/TRBV3-2
size: .
D: .
J: TRBJ2-4
CDR3: CASSQRGPVNIQYF
DNA: TGTGCCAGCAGCCAGCGGGGGCCCGTAAACATTCAGTACTTC

V: TRBV19
size: .
D: TRBD1
J: TRBJ1-2
CDR3: CASSPGTVWSGYTF
DNA: TGTGCCTCGTCCCCCGGGACAGTGTGGTCCGGCTACACCTTC

V: TRBV18
size: .
D: TRBD2
J: TRBJ2-1
CDR3: CASSPISGGAVGEQFF
DNA: TGTGCCAGCTCACCAATTAGCGGGGGGGCCGTTGGTGAGCAGTTCTTC

V: TRBV12-3/TRBV12-4
size: .
D: .
J: TRBJ2-7
CDR3: CASSFSGAGEQYF
DNA: TGTGCCAGCAGTTTCTCGGGCGCGGGGGAGCAGTACTTC

V: TRBV9
size: .
D: TRBD2
J: TRBJ2-5
CDR3: CASSVSSGGRETQYF
DNA: TGTGCCAGCAGCGTATCTTCGGGGGGGAGGGAGACCCAGTACTTC

V: TRBV19
size: .
D: .
J: TRBJ2-5
CDR3: CASSPQGGAETQYF
DNA: TGTGCCAGTAGCCCCCAGGGAGGCGCAGAGACCCAGTACTTC

V: TRBV28
size: .
D: .
J: TRBJ2-2
CDR3: CASSKHRGTGGELFF
DNA: TGTGCCAGCAGCAAACATCGGGGTACTGGCGGGGAGCTGTTTTTT

V: TRBV10-2
size: .
D: .
J: TRBJ2-1
CDR3: CASSEVPPEHYNEQFF
DNA: TGCGCCAGCAGTGAGGTTCCCCCCGAACACTACAATGAGCAGTTCTTC